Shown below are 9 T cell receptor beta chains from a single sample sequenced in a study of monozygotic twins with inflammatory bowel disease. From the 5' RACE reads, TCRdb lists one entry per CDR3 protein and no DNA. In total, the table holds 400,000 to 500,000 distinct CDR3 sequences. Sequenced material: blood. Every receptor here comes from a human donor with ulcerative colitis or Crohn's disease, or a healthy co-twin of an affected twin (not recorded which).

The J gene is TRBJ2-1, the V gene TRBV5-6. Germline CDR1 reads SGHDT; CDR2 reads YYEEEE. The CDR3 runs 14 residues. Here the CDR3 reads CASSLPSSYNEQFF.

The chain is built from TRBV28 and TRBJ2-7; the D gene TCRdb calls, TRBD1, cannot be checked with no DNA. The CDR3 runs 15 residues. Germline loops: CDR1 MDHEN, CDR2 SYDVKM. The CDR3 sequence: CASSLSLPGGYEQYF.

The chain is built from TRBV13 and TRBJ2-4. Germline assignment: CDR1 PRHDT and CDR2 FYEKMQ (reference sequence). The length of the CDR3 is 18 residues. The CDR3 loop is CASSLEAGVPLAKNIQYF.

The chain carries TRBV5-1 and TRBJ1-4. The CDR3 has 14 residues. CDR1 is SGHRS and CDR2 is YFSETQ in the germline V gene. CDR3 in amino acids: CASSGSRFNEKLFF.

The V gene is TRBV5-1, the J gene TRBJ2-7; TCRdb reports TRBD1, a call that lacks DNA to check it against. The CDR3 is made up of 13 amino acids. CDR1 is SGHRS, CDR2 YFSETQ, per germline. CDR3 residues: CASLPQGGHEQYF.

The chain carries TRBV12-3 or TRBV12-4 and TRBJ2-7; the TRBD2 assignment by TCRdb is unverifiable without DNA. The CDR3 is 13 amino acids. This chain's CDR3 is CASSGTIVYEQYF.

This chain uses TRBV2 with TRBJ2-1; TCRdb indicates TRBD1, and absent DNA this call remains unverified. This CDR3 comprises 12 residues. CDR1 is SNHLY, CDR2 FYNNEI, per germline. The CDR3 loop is CASSGAGPEQFF.

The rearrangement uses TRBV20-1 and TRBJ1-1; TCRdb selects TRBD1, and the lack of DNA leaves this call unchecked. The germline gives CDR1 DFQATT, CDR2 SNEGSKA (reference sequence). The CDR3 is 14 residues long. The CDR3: CSAKMGPKNTEAFF.

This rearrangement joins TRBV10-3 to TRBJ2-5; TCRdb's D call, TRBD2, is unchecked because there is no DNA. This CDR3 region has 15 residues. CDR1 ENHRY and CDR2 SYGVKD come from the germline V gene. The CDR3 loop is CAISPALAEQETQYF.